These 18 T cell receptor beta chains were sequenced from one sample in a study of siplizumab effects on memory and regulatory T cells. Clones were sequenced by immunoSEQ multiplex PCR, and TCRdb holds only the in-frame ones, with some missing. Of fewer than 120,000 clones in the sample, about nine tenths were seen once. The sample comprised CD4+ T cells sorted from blood. Every receptor here comes from a human donor in good health.

This clone appeared once. The DNA of the CDR3 is TGTGCCAGCAGTGGGAGGAGGGGAAACACCGGGGAGCTGTTTTTT. Its protein product is CASSGRRGNTGELFF. V gene TRBV2 combines with J gene TRBJ2-2; a weak D match, TRBD2 (6 bases). The V end lost 4 bases, the J end lost 2 bases, and 11 bases lay between the germline ends. Germline V gene data show CDR1 as SNHLY and CDR2 as FYNNEI. CDR3 length: 15 residues.

The CDR3 sequence is CASSELAGRANEQFF. The DNA of the CDR3 is TGTGCCAGCAGTGAACTGGCGGGACGGGCCAATGAGCAGTTCTTC. The genes are TRBV2 and TRBJ2-1; possible D gene TRBD2, 6 bases. Germline V gene lookup returns CDR1 SNHLY and CDR2 FYNNEI. V was shortened by 2 bases and J by 6 bases, with 14 bases between the two germline ends. This CDR3 spans 15 amino acids.

The CDR3 here is CASSDSRDRGDQPQHF. As DNA, the CDR3 is TGTGCCAGCAGTGACTCCCGGGACAGGGGCGATCAGCCCCAGCATTTT. The chain carries TRBV25-1 and TRBJ1-5; 10 nucleotides match TRBD1. Germline loops: CDR1 MGHDK, CDR2 SYGVNS. The CDR3 spans 16 residues. V lost 3 bases to trimming and J lost 5 bases; unmatched junction nucleotides: 7.

V gene TRBV10-3 combines with J gene TRBJ1-5; D call uncertain. CDR1 ENHRY and CDR2 SYGVKD come from the germline V gene. There are 15 residues in the CDR3. V lost 8 bases and J lost 4, with 18 bases in between. The CDR3 region has the DNA TGTGCCATCGGGGATAATAATTTGGGGAATCAGCCCCAGCATTTT. It encodes CAIGDNNLGNQPQHF.

The rearrangement joins TRBV5-6 to TRBJ2-5; D call uncertain. CDR1 SGHDT and CDR2 YYEEEE come from the germline V gene. CDR3 size: 13 residues. V gave up 0 bases and J gave up 5 bases, with 8 bases separating them. In DNA form, the CDR3 reads TGTGCCAGCAGCTTGGCCAGTTACGAGACCCAGTACTTC. Its translation is CASSLASYETQYF.

The chain has TRBV4-2 and TRBJ1-5, with a weak D call TRBD1 (6 bases). Deletions cut 0 bases from V and 6 bases from J, with 12 bases between. The CDR3 totals 15 residues. In germline, CDR1 is LGHNA, CDR2 YNFKEQ. This CDR3 is CASSQESQGIQPQHF. The CDR3 DNA follows: TGTGCCAGCAGCCAAGAGAGTCAGGGGATTCAGCCCCAGCATTTT.

The genes are TRBV27 and TRBJ1-2; 7 bases align to TRBD1. The CDR3 extends over 14 amino acids. CDR1 is MNHEY, CDR2 SMNVEV, per germline (reference sequence). V lost 8 bases, J lost 1 base, and 7 bases stayed unmatched. CDR3 sequence reads: CASRRQGLNYGYTF. The DNA for the CDR3 is TGTGCCAGCCGGAGACAGGGACTTAACTATGGCTACACCTTC.

This clone was counted between two and nine times. V and J are TRBV7-9 and TRBJ2-1, with a weak D call TRBD1 (5 bases). The CDR3 spans 13 residues. CDR1 SEHNR and CDR2 FQNEAQ come from the germline V gene (reference sequence). V gave up 1 base and J gave up 9 bases, with 10 bases separating them. CDR3 nucleotides: TGTGCCAGCAGCTTAGTTTATGGGGCTGAGCAGTTCTTC. Protein product: CASSLVYGAEQFF.

The chain has TRBV4-2 and TRBJ1-1; TRBD1 might be the D (6 bases). V lost 3 bases, J lost 3 bases, and 20 bases lay in between. CDR3 size: 17 residues. Germline V gene data show CDR1 as LGHNA and CDR2 as YNFKEQ. This chain's CDR3 is CASSQGGGITSYTEAFF. CDR3 coding DNA: TGTGCCAGCAGCCAGGGGGGGGGCATCACTTCTTACACTGAAGCTTTCTTT.

This clone has just one count. V and J are TRBV5-1 and TRBJ2-1; the match to TRBD2 covers 10 bases. From germline, CDR1 is SGHRS and CDR2 YFSETQ. CDR3 length equals 15 residues. V was pared by 4 bases and J by 4 bases, with 5 bases of the junction left unmatched. The CDR3 sequence is CASSPGTSVYNEQFF. DNA of the CDR3: TGCGCCAGCAGCCCCGGGACTAGCGTATACAATGAGCAGTTCTTC. The variable domain in full, completed from reference TRBV5-1 and TRBJ2-1, reads KAGVTQTPRYLIKTRGQQVTLSCSPISGHRSVSWYQQTPGQGLQFLFEYFSETQRNKGNFPGRFSGRQFSNSRSEMNVSTLELGDSALYLCASSPGTSVYNEQFFGPGTRLTVL.

CDR3 region: CASSVGTLTDTQYF. The CDR3 bases are TGTGCCAGCAGCGTAGGGACTCTCACAGATACGCAGTATTTT. This rearrangement joins TRBV9 to TRBJ2-3, with a weak D call TRBD2 (5 bases). The germline V gene encodes CDR1 SGDLS and CDR2 YYNGEE. The CDR3 is 14 amino acids. V lost 0 bases, J lost 2 bases, and 7 bases lay in between.

The genes are TRBV4-2 and TRBJ2-1; possible D gene TRBD2, 6 bases. V gave up 0 bases and J gave up 6 bases, with 18 bases separating them. Per the germline V gene, CDR1 is LGHNA and CDR2 is YNFKEQ. The CDR3 has 17 residues. DNA for the CDR3: TGTGCCAGCAGCCAAGATCTGGGGCTGGGAGGCAGCAATGAGCAGTTCTTC. Translated: CASSQDLGLGGSNEQFF.

The chain couples TRBV9 to TRBJ1-4; TRBD1 matches at 7 bases. CDR3 length: 15 residues. Germline V gene sequence: CDR1 SGDLS, CDR2 YYNGEE. After removal of 4 bases from V and 3 bases from J, the junction contained 6 bases not matched to a gene. In DNA form, the CDR3 reads TGTGCCAGCAGCCCTAGACAGGGTCCTAATGAAAAACTGTTTTTT. As protein: CASSPRQGPNEKLFF.

The chain employs TRBV7-7 and TRBJ2-5; D perhaps matches TRBD2 (7 bases). Germline CDR1 reads SSHAT; CDR2 reads FNYEAQ (reference sequence). V gave up 1 base and J gave up 1 base, with 13 bases separating them. This CDR3 is built from 16 residues. The CDR3 DNA is TGTGCCAGCAGCTTAGGGGGGGGCGGTAGCCAAGAGACCCAGTACTTC. It encodes CASSLGGGGSQETQYF.

The chain carries TRBV7-9 and TRBJ1-2, with a tentative D call TRBD1 (5 bases). V lost 5 bases and J 3 bases, leaving 25 bases between the germline ends. The germline gives CDR1 SEHNR, CDR2 FQNEAQ (reference sequence). The CDR3 length is 18 residues. The CDR3 DNA is TGTGCCAGCAGCATTATCTGGTTGGTGGGGGTAGGCGACTATGGCTACACCTTC. This codes for CASSIIWLVGVGDYGYTF.

The chain is built from TRBV2 and TRBJ2-5; no definite D call. Germline assignment: CDR1 SNHLY and CDR2 FYNNEI. The length of the CDR3 is 12 residues. The V end lost 6 bases, the J end lost 5 bases, and 10 bases lay between the germline ends. CDR3: CASRLVWETQYF. The CDR3 bases are TGTGCCAGCAGATTGGTTTGGGAGACCCAGTACTTC.

J is TRBJ2-3 and V is TRBV9; 7 bases map to TRBD1. Losses at the gene ends were 4 bases for V and 5 bases for J; bases not matched to a gene: 10. This CDR3 has 15 residues. CDR1 is SGDLS and CDR2 is YYNGEE in the germline V gene. The CDR3 DNA is TGTGCCAGCAGCAAAAGACAGGGTCTTTTAGATACGCAGTATTTT. Encoded protein: CASSKRQGLLDTQYF.

The chain uses TRBV6-5 and TRBJ1-3, with no clear D. This CDR3 has 14 residues. The V and J ends lost 2 bases and 1 base respectively, with 6 bases between them. Germline CDR1 MNHEY, CDR2 SVGAGI. CDR3 bases: TGTGCCAGCAGTTACGAAGAGTCTGGAAACACCATATATTTT. It is translated as CASSYEESGNTIYF.